What follows is one TCR beta chain and its context. Its target is unknown. This record belongs to a study of response to subunit inactivated influenza vaccine. Findings and limits, study-wide: Only a handful of new T cells, the authors suggested, are recruited with each seasonal influenza vaccination.

TCRdb recomputed calls from the RT-PCR reads with MiXCR, one row per CDR3 protein. The sample yields fewer than 600,000 distinct CDR3 sequences, roughly 7.6% seen once. Germline loops: CDR1 SGHAT, CDR2 FQNNGV. The CDR3 covers 14 residues. V gave up 5 bases and J gave up 5 bases, with 15 bases separating them. The gene calls are TRBV11-2 and TRBJ2-5; TRBD1 is a possible D gene (6 bases). The material sequenced was PBMCs from blood, taken 23 to 25 months after vaccination. The clonotype was recovered from a man aged 45 to 70 who received an inactivated influenza vaccine. CDR3 sequence (DNA): TGTGCCAGCAGCCTAGTCCCCCAGGGGGAGACCCAGTACTTC. Residues: CASSLVPQGETQYF.